These 26 T cell receptor beta chains came from one sample sequenced in a study of blood T cells in healthy people across ages. The use of a sample-barcoded 5' primer and a J-beta primer mix characterized a second PCR of about 7 to 12 cycles. TCRdb reprocessed the 5' RACE reads with MiXCR, giving one entry per CDR3 protein. The table shows hundreds of thousands of distinct CDR3 sequences, with around 46% occurring only once. Sequencing was done on a sample of blood. Every receptor here comes from a young man in good health.

CDR3 in DNA: TGTGCCACCAGTGATTTACGGCAGGGCTACAATGAGCAGTTCTTC. Protein: CATSDLRQGYNEQFF. The genes are TRBV24-1 and TRBJ2-1; D is possibly TRBD1 (5 bases). Trimming shortened V by 1 base and J by 3 bases, and 9 bases separated the two germline ends. CDR1 is KGHDR, CDR2 SFDVKD, per germline. This CDR3 contains 15 residues.

This sequence joins TRBV5-1 and TRBJ2-3; D is possibly TRBD2 (6 bases). The V end lost 2 bases, the J end lost 5 bases, and 12 bases lay between the germline ends. This CDR3 region has 14 residues. Germline V gene sequence: CDR1 SGHRS, CDR2 YFSETQ. Here the CDR3 DNA reads TGCGCCAGCAGCTTTGCCCAGGGAGGAGATACGCAGTATTTT. Translating gives CASSFAQGGDTQYF.

The chain links TRBV3-1 to TRBJ1-1, with 9 bases aligning to TRBD1. The CDR3 extends over 16 amino acids. Germline V lookup: CDR1 LGHDT, CDR2 YNNKEL (reference sequence). The J segment lost 3 bases and the V segment lost 3 bases, leaving 8 bases of the junction unmatched. CDR3 loop: CASSQEGDREDTEAFF. The CDR3 nucleotides read TGTGCCAGCAGCCAGGAAGGGGACAGGGAGGACACTGAAGCTTTCTTT.

V and J are TRBV13 and TRBJ2-2, with D possibly being TRBD2 (5 bases). Germline CDR1 PRHDT, CDR2 FYEKMQ (reference sequence). The CDR3 contains 12 residues. V lost 11 bases and J lost 5, with 12 bases in between. The CDR3: CAGLSETGELFF. Written as DNA, the CDR3 is TGTGCCGGACTCTCGGAGACCGGGGAGCTGTTTTTT. The variable domain in full, with the rest retrieved from reference TRBV13 and TRBJ2-2, is AAGVIQSPRHLIKEKRETATLKCYPIPRHDTVYWYQQGPGQDPQFLISFYEKMQSDKGSIPDRFSAQQFSDYHSELNMSSLELGDSALYFCAGLSETGELFFGEGSRLTVL.

Comments on this clonotype: The CDR3 does not close with the conserved phenylalanine or tryptophan, likely indicating a read error. The rearrangement links TRBV4-1 to TRBJ2-7; 7 nucleotides agree with TRBD2. The CDR3 loop spans 14 amino acids. The ends lost 4 bases at V and 4 bases at J; junction bases unmatched: 7. Looked up from germline, CDR1 is MGHRA and CDR2 is YSYEKL. CDR3 region: CASSPRLAQYEQYL. The CDR3 DNA is TGCGCCAGCAGCCCCCGACTAGCCCAATACGAGCAGTACCTC.

V gene TRBV27 combines with J gene TRBJ2-5; perhaps TRBD1 as D (5 bases). The J call may be faulty, since TRBJ2-7 better matches the DNA end. The CDR3 extends over 16 amino acids. Looked up from germline, CDR1 is MNHEY and CDR2 is SMNVEV (reference sequence). CDR3 sequence reads: CASSPPTGRVDYEQYF. CDR3 nucleotide sequence: TGTGCCAGCTCCCCCCCCACAGGTCGAGTAGACTACGAGCAGTACTTC.

The rearrangement uses TRBV10-3 and TRBJ2-3; D gene unclear. Trimming shortened V by 4 bases and J by 1 base, and 9 bases separated the two germline ends. This CDR3 region has 14 residues. The germline V gene has CDR1 ENHRY and CDR2 SYGVKD. The CDR3 here is CAISGAGGTDTQYF. For the CDR3, the DNA is TGTGCCATCAGTGGAGCTGGGGGCACAGATACGCAGTATTTT.

The chain employs TRBV20-1 and TRBJ2-1; tentatively, D is TRBD2 (5 bases). This CDR3 comprises 15 residues. In germline, CDR1 is DFQATT, CDR2 SNEGSKA (reference sequence). The V end lost 0 bases, the J end lost 12 bases, and 21 bases lay between the germline ends. CDR3 sequence: CSARDGAGVASGQFF. The CDR3 bases are TGCAGTGCTAGAGATGGAGCCGGGGTAGCGTCGGGGCAGTTCTTC.

This rearrangement joins TRBV4-2 to TRBJ2-3, with 8 bases that match TRBD2. V was clipped by 9 bases and J by 0 bases; unmatched bases: 8. Germline values: CDR1 LGHNA, CDR2 YNFKEQ. The CDR3 is 15 residues long. The CDR3 reads CASRPGGFSTDTQYF. The CDR3 nucleotides read TGTGCCAGTAGACCGGGGGGGTTTAGCACAGATACGCAGTATTTT.

This clonotype was observed a single time. This may come from a read error, since a much larger clone is one base off. The V and J genes are TRBV7-2 and TRBJ1-1, with D unresolved. The CDR3 is 13 amino acids. Germline CDR1 is SGHTA and CDR2 is FQGNSA. The CDR3 is CASNLAGRAEAFF. CDR3 nucleotide sequence: TGTGCCAGCAACTTAGCAGGAAGGGCCGAAGCTTTCTTT. Full variable domain (missing parts from reference TRBV7-2 and TRBJ1-1): GAGVSQSPSNKVTEKGKDVELRCDPISGHTALYWYRQSLGQGLEFLIYFQGNSAPDKSGLPSDRFSAERTGGSVSTLTIQRTQQEDSAVYLCASNLAGRAEAFFGQGTRLTVV.

In this sample, this clonotype turned up a few times. The CDR3 bases are TGTGCCAGCATTACTCAATCGGGCTACGAGCAGTACTTC. This translates into CASITQSGYEQYF. The chain couples TRBV2 to TRBJ2-7; D gene ambiguous. This CDR3 region has 13 residues. The germline CDR1 and CDR2 sequences are SNHLY and FYNNEI. V lost 7 bases and J 3 bases, leaving 13 bases between the germline ends.

The chain recombines TRBV9 with TRBJ2-6; TRBD2 matches 7 bases. The germline gives CDR1 SGDLS, CDR2 YYNGEE. Trimming took 3 bases from V and 1 from J; bases not matched to a gene: 7. This CDR3 spans 17 amino acids. CDR3 amino acids: CASSATSAKSGANVLTF. The DNA of the CDR3 is TGTGCCAGCAGCGCCACTAGCGCAAAATCTGGGGCCAACGTCCTGACTTTC.

There are a few counts of this clonotype. V and J are TRBV28 and TRBJ2-7; tentatively, D is TRBD1 (6 bases). The germline V gene encodes CDR1 MDHEN and CDR2 SYDVKM. CDR3 length equals 14 residues. V was shortened by 5 bases and J by 3 bases, with 14 bases between the two germline ends. CDR3 sequence reads: CASSLGQQDYEQYF. DNA of the CDR3: TGTGCCAGCAGTCTGGGACAACAGGACTACGAGCAGTACTTC.

V and J are TRBV6-5 and TRBJ1-2, with D possibly matching TRBD1 (5 bases). Trimming cost V 4 bases and J 8 bases, with 14 bases left between them. The CDR3 loop spans 13 amino acids. Germline V gene lookup returns CDR1 MNHEY and CDR2 SVGAGI. In DNA, the CDR3 is TGTGCCAGCAGTTTCGACAGTGGACGGGGCTACACCTTC. It encodes CASSFDSGRGYTF.

The rearrangement uses TRBV11-2 and TRBJ1-2, with D possibly matching TRBD1 (5 bases). V was trimmed by 2 bases and J by 0 bases, leaving 10 bases between them. The germline gives CDR1 SGHAT, CDR2 FQNNGV. This CDR3 has 15 residues. The CDR3 is CASSLNDSPNYGYTF. CDR3 DNA sequence: TGTGCCAGCAGCTTAAACGACAGCCCTAACTATGGCTACACCTTC.

The J gene is TRBJ1-2, the V gene TRBV6-6; TRBD1 matches 9 bases. The CDR3 sequence is 16 residues long. Trimming took 4 bases from V and 1 from J; bases not matched to a gene: 7. Germline V CDR1 and CDR2: MNHNY, SVGAGI (reference sequence). CDR3 region: CASSSPGQGLNYGYTF. The CDR3 DNA follows: TGTGCCAGCAGTTCTCCCGGACAGGGGCTTAACTATGGCTACACCTTC.

This rearrangement joins TRBV11-2 to TRBJ2-3, with 8 bases fitting TRBD1. The CDR3 spans 15 residues. V lost 4 bases and J lost 5; bases outside the gene matches: 8. The germline V gene has CDR1 SGHAT and CDR2 FQNNGV. The CDR3 loop reads CASSSQGAGGDTQYF. CDR3 sequence (DNA): TGTGCCAGCAGCTCCCAGGGGGCAGGGGGAGATACGCAGTATTTT.

This clonotype was seen a few times. The V call is TRBV4-2, the J call TRBJ2-4, with 7 positions matching TRBD1. Germline CDR1 LGHNA, CDR2 YNFKEQ. The CDR3 loop spans 19 amino acids. With V trimmed by 3 bases and J by 0 bases, 14 bases remained unmatched. CDR3 bases: TGTGCCAGCAGCCATCGACAGGGCCCCCGTACTCTAGCCAAAAACATTCAGTACTTC. Translation: CASSHRQGPRTLAKNIQYF.

The V gene is TRBV12-3 or TRBV12-4, the J gene TRBJ1-4; D ambiguous. The length of the CDR3 is 14 residues. Trimming took 6 bases from V and 5 from J, leaving 13 bases between them. CDR3 DNA: TGTGCCAGCAGGCTGGCCATGGACAATGAAAAACTGTTTTTT. Protein sequence: CASRLAMDNEKLFF.

This clonotype has a handful of counts. The rearrangement links TRBV12-3 or TRBV12-4 to TRBJ1-6; D is undetermined. The CDR3 is 12 amino acids. With 7 bases removed from V and 14 bases from J, the gap between germline ends came to 15 bases. The CDR3 nucleotides are TGTGCCAGCAATTTGAGCCACGGGACCCTCCACTTT. Encoded protein: CASNLSHGTLHF.

The chain recombines TRBV28 with TRBJ1-1; tentatively, D is TRBD1 (6 bases). Per the germline V gene, CDR1 is MDHEN and CDR2 is SYDVKM. V lost 6 bases, J lost 6 bases, and 20 bases lay in between. The CDR3 is made up of 15 amino acids. The CDR3 here is CASSKAAGASAEAFF. The CDR3 nucleotides are TGTGCCAGCAGCAAGGCAGCGGGGGCTAGCGCTGAAGCTTTCTTT.

The rearrangement links TRBV10-3 to TRBJ2-3; the D call may be TRBD1 or TRBD2 (5 bases each). The CDR3 contains 14 residues. CDR1 and CDR2 from the germline V gene are ENHRY and SYGVKD. The V gene lost 3 bases and the J gene lost 2 bases, with 9 bases spanning the gap. This chain's CDR3 is CAISEGELTDTQYF. The CDR3 nucleotides are TGTGCCATCAGTGAAGGGGAGCTCACAGATACGCAGTATTTT.

In this sample, this clonotype turned up once. The chain links TRBV7-9 to TRBJ1-1, with D maybe TRBD1 (5 bases). Trimming pared 1 base from V and 11 bases from J, leaving 11 bases between. The CDR3 runs 12 residues. Germline V gene lookup returns CDR1 SEHNR and CDR2 FQNEAQ (reference sequence). CDR3 sequence (DNA): TGTGCCAGCAGCTTAGGGGGCGCGCGTGCTTTCTTT. The encoded protein is CASSLGGARAFF.

This clonotype was seen a handful of times. V gene TRBV30 combines with J gene TRBJ2-7; TRBD1 matches 7 bases. Germline assignment: CDR1 GTSNPN and CDR2 SVGIG (reference sequence). This CDR3 has 14 amino acids. The ends lost 0 bases at V and 5 bases at J; junction bases unmatched: 7. In DNA, the CDR3 is TGTGCCTGGAGTGTACGGACAGGTTATGACGAGCAGTACTTC. Amino acid sequence: CAWSVRTGYDEQYF. The entire variable domain, with the rest obtained from reference TRBV30 and TRBJ2-7, is as follows: SQTIHQWPATLVQPVGSPLSLECTVEGTSNPNLYWYRQAAGRGLQLLFYSVGIGQISSEVPQNLSASRPQDRQFILSSKKLLLSDSGFYLCAWSVRTGYDEQYFGPGTRLTVT.

The J gene is TRBJ2-2, the V gene TRBV6-2 or TRBV6-3; 8 positions match TRBD1. CDR3 length: 16 residues. CDR1 is MNHEY and CDR2 is SVGEGT in the germline V gene. The trim removed 5 bases at V and 0 bases at J, leaving 5 bases unmatched. CDR3 region: CASSPRTGTNTGELFF. DNA for the CDR3: TGTGCCAGCAGTCCGCGGACAGGGACGAACACCGGGGAGCTGTTTTTT.

The rearrangement links TRBV6-5 to TRBJ2-1; D perhaps matches TRBD1 (5 bases). The CDR3 extends over 14 amino acids. Trimming cost V 3 bases and J 5 bases, with 11 bases left between them. Per the germline V gene, CDR1 is MNHEY and CDR2 is SVGAGI. CDR3 residues: CASSYLGAHNEQFF. The DNA for the CDR3 is TGTGCCAGCAGTTATCTAGGGGCCCACAATGAGCAGTTCTTC.